Reported below is one T cell receptor beta chain. Its specificity is unknown. The sample comes from a study of CD8+ T cells in alopecia areata. As for the study in general: Patients received oral tofacitinib, 5 to 10 mg twice daily, for moderate-to-severe alopecia areata.

Findings of the study overall: Clonality in lesional scalp, especially alopecia totalis/universalis, exceeded that of normal scalp.

Sequencing templates came from extracted RNA that was reverse transcribed into cDNA. Method: immunoSEQ multiplex PCR; TCRdb's copy keeps in-frame clones and lacks some. The table has roughly 130,000 clones, 50% to 60% seen once; the top ten hold roughly 4.3%. Sequencing was performed on CD4+ T cells sorted from blood, taken at week 0. The receptor was isolated from a human donor with alopecia areata.

In nucleotides, the CDR3 is TGTGCCAGCAGTGGGGACAGGGGCCAAGAGACCCAGTACTTC. Amino acids: CASSGDRGQETQYF. The genes are TRBV25-1 and TRBJ2-5, with 10 nucleotides matching TRBD1. The germline gives CDR1 MGHDK, CDR2 SYGVNS. V lost 4 bases, J lost 1 base, and 0 bases stayed unmatched. This CDR3 contains 14 residues.